This T cell receptor beta chain was observed in a study of T cells in Graves' hyperthyroidism and ophthalmopathy. General study findings and limits: Ophthalmopathy prediction by the model preceded onset by a median roughly 6 months.

Germline V lookup: CDR1 KGHDR, CDR2 SFDVKD. With 3 bases removed from V and 7 bases from J, the gap between germline ends came to 15 bases. The CDR3 extends over 15 amino acids. The sample holds many counts of this clonotype. The antigen remains undetermined. There were TCR beta CDR3 regions amplified from RNA transcripts. TCR CDR3 underwent first-round RT-PCR with the HTBI primer set. One entry per CDR3 protein results from TCRdb running MiXCR on the multiplex PCR reads. The sample has some 180,000 distinct CDR3 sequences, 15% to 20% seen once. V and J are TRBV24-1 and TRBJ1-5; D unclear. Input material: blood. The TCR comes from a woman between 45 and 60 years old with Graves' hyperthyroidism. The CDR3 DNA reads as TGTGCCACCAGTGATCGACACTCCCAGGACCAGCCCCAGCATTTT. This translates into CATSDRHSQDQPQHF.